This T cell receptor beta chain was identified in a study of blood T cells in healthy people across ages. To note about this clonotype: The junction departs from germline at one end; a sequencing error may be responsible.

Using a J-beta primer mix together with a sample-barcoded 5' primer, a second PCR was run for about 7 to 12 cycles. The authors tagged each cDNA molecule using a template-switch adaptor with 12 random nucleotides. TCRdb itself ran the 5' RACE reads through MiXCR, one entry per CDR3 protein. Counted here are over 450,000 distinct CDR3 sequences, around 24% occurring once; the ten biggest clones make up 7.5% to 9%. The data were also submitted as part of a second study, on T cells of mothers and their children. That source notes: Random nucleotides (2-4) and sample barcodes were added by the M1S primer used in the second PCR. The TCR beta CDR3 read count exceeded 8.5 million for each mother and was several million for each child. An overlap that was slightly higher, though non-significant, was seen in related mother-child pairs versus unrelated pairs.

This TCR was recovered from a boy aged 5-17 years in good health. Sequencing was carried out using blood.

The CDR3 is CASSETSGSPKFF. CDR3 nucleotide sequence: TGTGCCAGCAGCGAGACTAGCGGGAGCCCAAAATTCTTC. V gene TRBV7-2 combines with J gene TRBJ2-7; 12 nucleotides match TRBD2. This CDR3 comprises 13 residues. The germline V gene has CDR1 SGHTA and CDR2 FQGNSA. Together with reference TRBV7-2 and TRBJ2-7, the CDR3 gives the full variable domain: GAGVSQSPSNKVTEKGKDVELRCDPISGHTALYWYRQSLGQGLEFLIYFQGNSAPDKSGLPSDRFSAERTGGSVSTLTIQRTQQEDSAVYLCASSETSGSPKFFGPGTRLTVT.